These 15 T cell receptor beta chains share one sample of origin, sequenced in a study of T cell responses to AZD1222 COVID-19 vaccine. Profiled with immunoSEQ multiplex PCR; TCRdb holds only in-frame clones, not every one. The sample records fewer than 150,000 clones, roughly 91% being singletons. The sequences come from peripheral blood, collected 28 days after the second AZD1222 dose. The source of these receptors is an adult who received the AZD1222 COVID-19 vaccine.

The J gene is TRBJ1-1, the V gene TRBV10-3; D gene ambiguous. CDR3 length: 11 amino acids. Germline assignment: CDR1 ENHRY and CDR2 SYGVKD. The V gene lost 2 bases and the J gene lost 11 bases, with 9 bases spanning the gap. CDR3 sequence reads: CAISEATGAFF. CDR3 nucleotide sequence: TGTGCCATCAGTGAGGCCACCGGGGCTTTCTTT.

The genes are TRBV4-3 and TRBJ2-5; TRBD2 matches at 8 bases. V gave up 2 bases and J gave up 4 bases; unmatched junction bases: 6. Germline V gene sequence: CDR1 LGHNA, CDR2 YSLEER. This CDR3 has 15 amino acids. The CDR3: CASSQSGTRGETQYF. CDR3 in DNA: TGCGCCAGCAGCCAATCAGGGACTAGAGGAGAGACCCAGTACTTC.

V and J are TRBV5-1 and TRBJ2-3, with 9 bases fitting TRBD2. The CDR3 is made up of 15 amino acids. CDR1 and CDR2 (germline): SGHRS, YFSETQ. V lost 0 bases and J lost 6; bases outside the gene matches: 5. The CDR3, as DNA: TGCGCCAGCAGCTTGGTTGCGGGAGGGCCTGATACGCAGTATTTT. Translating gives CASSLVAGGPDTQYF.

This clone occurred a few times. The chain is built from TRBV19 and TRBJ1-1; D is unclear. The CDR3 is 14 residues long. Germline V gene sequence: CDR1 LNHDA, CDR2 SQIVND (reference sequence). The V end was cut by 0 bases, the J end by 3 bases, with 8 bases between. Written as DNA, the CDR3 is TGTGCCAGTAGTATAGAGCCGGGTTACACTGAAGCTTTCTTT. As protein: CASSIEPGYTEAFF.

The chain carries TRBV2 and TRBJ1-5, with unresolved D. Trimming cost V 3 bases and J 7 bases, with 4 bases left between them. Germline V gene data show CDR1 as SNHLY and CDR2 as FYNNEI. The CDR3 is made up of 11 amino acids. CDR3 sequence reads: CASSDAQPQHF. CDR3 bases: TGTGCCAGCAGTGATGCACAGCCCCAGCATTTT.

The DNA for the CDR3 is TGTGCCAGCAGCCTCCAGGGGACTAACACCGGGGAGCTGTTTTTT. Protein: CASSLQGTNTGELFF. The chain combines TRBV7-9 with TRBJ2-2, with D perhaps given as TRBD1 or TRBD2 (6 bases each). The germline gives CDR1 SEHNR, CDR2 FQNEAQ (reference sequence). V lost 5 bases and J 2 bases, leaving 12 bases between the germline ends. This CDR3 comprises 15 residues. Based on the CDR3 plus reference TRBV7-9 and TRBJ2-2, the full variable domain is DTGVSQNPRHKITKRGQNVTFRCDPISEHNRLYWYRQTLGQGPEFLTYFQNEAQLEKSRLLSDRFSAERPKGSFSTLEIQRTEQGDSAMYLCASSLQGTNTGELFFGEGSRLTVL.

The chain links TRBV6-1 to TRBJ1-2, with D perhaps TRBD1 (6 bases). V was clipped by 2 bases and J by 0 bases, with 7 bases between them. The CDR3 consists of 14 residues. CDR1 is MNHNS, CDR2 SASEGT, per germline. The CDR3 sequence is CASSERGANYGYTF. The CDR3 nucleotides read TGTGCCAGCAGTGAAAGGGGGGCTAACTATGGCTACACCTTC.

The count of this clone is one. The V call is TRBV6-5, the J call TRBJ2-2; 8 bases agree with TRBD1. The CDR3 runs to 16 residues. The ends lost 0 bases at V and 5 bases at J; junction bases unmatched: 5. CDR1 MNHEY and CDR2 SVGAGI come from the germline V gene. CDR3 amino acids: CASSYSRTGRTGELFF. The DNA for the CDR3 is TGTGCCAGCAGTTACTCCAGGACAGGGAGGACCGGGGAGCTGTTTTTT.

The chain is built from TRBV5-4 and TRBJ1-4; 7 bases agree with TRBD1. This CDR3 region has 14 residues. The V and J ends lost 3 bases and 8 bases, in that order; junction bases with no gene match: 7. CDR1 and CDR2 from the germline V gene are SGHNT and YYREEE (reference sequence). The CDR3 DNA reads as TGTGCCAGCAGCTCTCAGGGGGTGCGCGAAAAACTGTTTTTT. The encoded protein is CASSSQGVREKLFF.

This chain links TRBV11-2 with TRBJ1-2; D not certain. The germline V and J ends were trimmed by 0 bases and 2 bases, with 4 bases remaining between them. The CDR3 length is 13 residues. CDR1 is SGHAT and CDR2 is FQNNGV in the germline V gene. This CDR3 reads CASSLEGNYGYTF. In nucleotides, the CDR3 is TGTGCCAGCAGCTTAGAGGGAAACTATGGCTACACCTTC.

This clone was found once. The rearrangement links TRBV7-2 to TRBJ2-6; D remains unclear. The CDR3 consists of 15 residues. The ends were cut back, 5 bases at V and 2 bases at J, with 10 bases in the middle. Germline V gene data show CDR1 as SGHTA and CDR2 as FQGNSA. The CDR3 spells CASSKGNPGANVLTF. CDR3 DNA: TGTGCCAGCAGCAAAGGGAATCCTGGGGCCAACGTCCTGACTTTC.

V gene TRBV19 combines with J gene TRBJ2-6, with D unclear. The germline V gene encodes CDR1 LNHDA and CDR2 SQIVND (reference sequence). Trimming removed 7 bases from V and 0 bases from J, with 7 bases in between. This CDR3 has 14 amino acids. The CDR3 loop reads CASKQLSGANVLTF. As DNA, the CDR3 is TGTGCCAGTAAGCAGCTCTCTGGGGCCAACGTCCTGACTTTC.

This chain's CDR3 is CASSPQTGILGGTGELFF. The DNA of the CDR3 is TGTGCCAGCAGCCCCCAGACCGGAATACTAGGGGGGACCGGGGAGCTGTTTTTT. The chain employs TRBV7-6 and TRBJ2-2; D is perhaps TRBD1 or TRBD2 (6 bases each). From germline, CDR1 is SGHVS and CDR2 FNYEAQ. Trimming removed 5 bases at V and 5 bases at J, with 24 bases between. This CDR3 region has 18 residues.

The rearrangement joins TRBV18 to TRBJ1-5; 8 bases align to TRBD1. Germline V gene sequence: CDR1 KGHSH, CDR2 LQKENI. Trimming at V came to 5 bases and at J to 1 base, leaving 4 bases not matched to a gene. The CDR3 is 15 residues long. DNA for the CDR3: TGTGCCAGCTCAACACAGGGGGGAAGCAATCAGCCCCAGCATTTT. This translates into CASSTQGGSNQPQHF.

This clone appeared a single time. V is TRBV19 and J is TRBJ2-3; D remains ambiguous. Germline values: CDR1 LNHDA, CDR2 SQIVND (reference sequence). This CDR3 spans 17 amino acids. V lost 0 bases and J 7 bases, leaving 20 bases between the germline ends. CDR3 amino acids: CASSIDPGPAMLNTQYF. In DNA, the CDR3 is TGTGCCAGTAGTATAGACCCCGGACCAGCGATGTTAAATACGCAGTATTTT.